This T cell receptor beta chain was recovered during a study of PD-1 blockade in classical Hodgkin lymphoma. For the study at large: Intravenous delivery of nivolumab at 3 mg/kg to patients occurred every 2 weeks. Study-wide points: It was among complete responders that baseline diversity resembled that of newly diagnosed patients. Excluded were patients who started nivolumab under 1 year after ASCT, a group that had lower diversity. A reduction in baseline TCR diversity was reportedly seen in newly diagnosed patients relative to healthy donors.

Details on this clone: Its matching antigen is unknown.

Germline CDR1 and CDR2: SGHDT and YYEEEE. The CDR3 is made up of 17 amino acids. The ends were cut back, 0 bases at V and 5 bases at J, with 18 bases in the middle. Measured with immunoSEQ multiplex PCR; TCRdb has only the in-frame clones, and not every one. The table records fewer than 55,000 clones, about 77% of them present only once. Time point indicated: cycle 4 day 1 (C4D1), after less than 7 weeks of nivolumab. All patients experienced relapse after autologous stem cell transplantation, and brentuximab vedotin exposure was variable. The TCR originated in a human donor with classical Hodgkin lymphoma. The chain recombines TRBV5-6 with TRBJ2-1; either TRBD1 or TRBD2 may supply D (6 bases each). This material consisted of peripheral blood mononuclear cells (PBMCs), taken before the fourth cycle of nivolumab. In nucleotides, the CDR3 is TGTGCCAGCAGCTTGGGGCCCGGGGGCGGGTTTAACAATGAGCAGTTCTTC. It encodes CASSLGPGGGFNNEQFF.